This TCR beta chain stems from a study of cytomegalovirus exposure and HLA in healthy donors. This CDR3 spans 15 amino acids. With 1 base removed from V and 0 bases from J, the gap between germline ends came to 9 bases. CDR1 is SEHNR and CDR2 is FQNEAQ in the germline V gene (reference sequence). Data came from immunoSEQ multiplex PCR; TCRdb stores just in-frame clones and leaves some out. The sample contains some 170,000 clones, around four fifths of which appear only once. Sequenced input: PBMCs. The receptor comes from a man younger than 40 in good health and CMV-seropositive. This sequence joins TRBV7-9 and TRBJ1-2, with D uncertain. CDR3: CASSLVAGANYGYTF. In DNA form, the CDR3 reads TGTGCCAGCAGCTTAGTCGCCGGGGCTAACTATGGCTACACCTTC.